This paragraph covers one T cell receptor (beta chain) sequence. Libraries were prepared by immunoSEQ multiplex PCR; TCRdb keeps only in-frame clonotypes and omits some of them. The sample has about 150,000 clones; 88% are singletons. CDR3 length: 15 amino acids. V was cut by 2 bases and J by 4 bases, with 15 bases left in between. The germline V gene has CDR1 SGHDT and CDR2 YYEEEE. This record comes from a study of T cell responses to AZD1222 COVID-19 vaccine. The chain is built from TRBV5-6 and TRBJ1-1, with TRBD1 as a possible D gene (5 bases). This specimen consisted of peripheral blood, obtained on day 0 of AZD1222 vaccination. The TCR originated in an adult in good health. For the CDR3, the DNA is TGTGCCAGCAGCTTTCGGGGGACGGCGTCCACTGAAGCTTTCTTT. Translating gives CASSFRGTASTEAFF.